Sequencing of this TCR beta chain was carried out in a study of response to subunit inactivated influenza vaccine. MiXCR, applied by TCRdb to the RT-PCR reads, yields one record per CDR3 protein. The sample lists about 540,000 distinct CDR3 sequences; 20% to 25% were seen once. This clonotype was seen only a few times. Germline CDR1 SGHTA, CDR2 FQGNSA. The CDR3 length is 15 residues. V shed 1 base, J shed 7 bases, and the junction held 9 bases outside the gene matches. These data also featured in a second study, about T cells expressing NK-cell markers. That work adds: Beta-chain TCR cDNA was generated via 5'RACE template switching with UMIs. The authors derived TCR beta repertoires from sorted CD3+CD56+NKG2C+, CD3+CD56+NKG2C- and CD3+CD56-NKG2C+ T cells. Several donors' CD3+CD56-NKG2C+ cells were dominated by the same clonotypes.

The rearrangement uses TRBV7-2 and TRBJ2-7; 8 bases line up with TRBD1. This TCR came from a man aged 50-60 years who received an inactivated influenza vaccine. The sample here was CD4+ T cells sorted from PBMCs, taken 11 to 12 days after vaccination. CDR3 sequence: CASSLGTGQGGEQYF. As DNA, the CDR3 is TGTGCCAGCAGCTTAGGCACAGGACAGGGCGGGGAGCAGTACTTC. The entire variable domain, with the rest obtained from reference TRBV7-2 and TRBJ2-7, is as follows: GAGVSQSPSNKVTEKGKDVELRCDPISGHTALYWYRQSLGQGLEFLIYFQGNSAPDKSGLPSDRFSAERTGGSVSTLTIQRTQQEDSAVYLCASSLGTGQGGEQYFGPGTRLTVT.